This is a list of T cell receptor beta chains from one sample in a study of CXCR3-negative and CXCR3-positive naive CD8 T cells. TCRdb re-called the 5' RACE reads; one entry per CDR3 protein, DNA not given. This repertoire includes about 130,000 distinct CDR3 sequences. The sample taken for sequencing was naive CXCR3- CD8+ T cells from blood. The receptors were gathered from a human donor in good health. Some clones in this sample may be carry-over from other donors' samples. CDR3s include the opening cysteine and the closing phenylalanine or tryptophan.

V	J	CDR3
TRBV29-1	TRBJ2-3	CSVEGTAYTDTQYF
TRBV4-3	TRBJ2-1	CASTLGPSGGAANEQFF
TRBV28	TRBJ2-7	CASSWGGPASYEQYF
TRBV10-3	TRBJ2-7	CAISESWGGLAGQKGEQYF
TRBV7-6	TRBJ1-1	CASSLRVENTEAFF
TRBV29-1	TRBJ2-7	CSVRLAGGYEQYF
TRBV9	TRBJ2-3	CASSPWGDTQYF
TRBV10-3	TRBJ1-5	CAISQNGGQPQHF
TRBV7-2	TRBJ1-1	CASRRSGGYTEAFF
TRBV20-1	TRBJ1-2	CSARVVLSNYGYTF
TRBV7-8	TRBJ2-3	CASSLGPPRLAGDNTDTQYF
TRBV24-1	TRBJ2-1	CATTGQGNYNEQFF
TRBV5-5	TRBJ2-5	CASSLSWASGSEETQYF
TRBV20-1	TRBJ1-1	CSASRGGTEAFF
TRBV6-6	TRBJ2-1	CASCSSGGPIYNEQFF
TRBV7-9	TRBJ2-1	CASSPRRTTYEQFF
TRBV29-1	TRBJ1-4	CSVRTGGNEKLFF